This entry concerns a single TCR beta chain. No antigen is known for it. Qualities for individual bases were not recorded, and no much larger clone is one base off. These data originate in a study of blood T cell repertoires in COVID-19 (TCRdb year 2020). With regard to the full study: The collaborator samples originated in the United States, Italy and Spain and spanned the acute and convalescent phases of COVID-19. The material from the prospective study consisted of cDNA or gDNA derived from T cells, B-cell-depleted T cells, or PBMCs. Deeply sampled blood TCRbeta repertoires from subjects exposed to, actively infected with, or recovered from COVID-19 were included in the dataset. The repertoires were released in a freely available public database intended as a resource for research on the immune response to SARS-CoV-2. Samples came from the ongoing ImmuneRACE study (first 160 participants) plus 1,254 subjects from 6 global collaborators. Nearly every sample came with metadata listing a de-identified subject ID, COVID-19 status, age in years and sex. Where available, HLA class I and class II types were taken from metadata supplied by the sample provider and were not determined by assay-based typing.

At one collaborating source in Seattle, patients were enrolled during active infection and were followed longitudinally through the course of disease. The collaborating institutions used their own protocols to collect whole blood in K2EDTA tubes. For TCRbeta analysis, collaborator samples were shipped as frozen whole blood, as isolated PBMCs, or as DNA extracted from either sample type. The immunoSEQ Assay, a bias-controlled multiplex PCR, was used to amplify TCRbeta CDR3 regions from genomic DNA. For the original study's pipeline: Nucleated cell counts per sample were estimated from amplification of reference gene primers within the assay. To quantify the absolute abundance of each unique TCRbeta CDR3 rearrangement, sequence reads were collapsed and filtered. For each sample, productive Simpson clonality was calculated by taking the square root of Simpson's diversity index across productive rearrangements. TCRdb obtained this table from immuneACCESS and retained in-frame rearrangements with V and J assigned. These tables miss some clones; where compared with another copy, unresolved V genes account for less than half of the shortfall, and the remainder is unexplained. V, J and clone size were drawn from that table, and D and trimming were deduced from the DNA. Recorded for this sample are 300,000 to 450,000 clones; around nine tenths of them occurred a single time. Around 4% of the sample goes to the ten largest clones.

Beyond this particular receptor, the publication reports: The amount of clinical and demographic metadata varied by source and participant and was provided uncurated.

The sequenced sample consisted of peripheral blood. This TCR was sampled from a woman in her fifties or sixties with COVID-19, enrolled during active disease.

The encoded CDR3 is CASSFALGQGWPGELFF. Here is the DNA: TGTGCCAGCAGTTTCGCCCTTGGACAGGGTTGGCCCGGGGAGCTGTTTTTT. This receptor chain uses TRBV27 and TRBJ2-2, with 8 bases matching TRBD1. V loses 3 bases at its end and J loses 6 bases; junction bases beyond the gene matches: 12. CDR1 is given as MNHEY and CDR2 as SMNVEV, both from the germline V gene (reference sequence). Measured from the cysteine to the phenylalanine, the CDR3 is 17 residues long. Just CDR3 DNA is preserved here, 51 bases in frame from base 1.